The 14 T cell receptor beta chains below come from one sample, sequenced in a study of human T cells and chemical hapten exposure (dated by TCRdb to the early 2020s). What this sample's time point label stands for: patch test 1, 2 weeks after DPC sensitization. Sample treatment or condition, as interpreted from the label and publication: therapeutic diphenylcyclopropenone sensitization with weekly scalp DPC. Receptor amplification or capture employed RACE. Reads for this sample came from a NextSeq 500. TCRdb reran the public reads through fastp at Q25 and MiXCR, keeping productive beta chains. Rows with one shared CDR3 protein collapse into an entry with the most common genes and DNA. The sample has approximately 350,000 distinct CDR3 sequences on record, about 7% of them singletons. The ten largest clonotypes hold 8.4% of the sample. The input for sequencing was whole blood, taken in connection with sensitization to the hapten diphenylcyclopropenone (DPC). The receptor source for this set is a woman aged 18-29 years with alopecia areata. Some clones in this sample may be carry-over from other donors' samples.

The chain links TRBV10-3 to TRBJ1-4; 7 bases line up with TRBD1. CDR1 ENHRY and CDR2 SYGVKD come from the germline V gene. The CDR3 sequence is 14 residues long. V dropped 0 bases and J dropped 7; count of bases not matched to a gene: 2. The CDR3 reads CAISESQGSEKLFF. The CDR3 region has the DNA TGTGCCATCAGTGAGTCACAGGGGTCTGAAAAACTGTTTTTT.

The rearrangement joins TRBV7-9 to TRBJ2-3; possible D gene TRBD2, 5 bases. V lost 4 bases to trimming and J lost 2 bases, with 10 bases between them. The CDR3 loop spans 14 amino acids. In germline, CDR1 is SEHNR, CDR2 FQNEAQ (reference sequence). CDR3 region: CASSSTIITDTQYF. CDR3 nucleotide sequence: TGTGCCAGCAGCTCGACTATAATCACAGATACGCAGTATTTT.

The chain has TRBV5-1 and TRBJ1-1; the match to TRBD1 covers 9 bases. V lost 3 bases and J lost 4; bases outside the gene matches: 7. CDR1 and CDR2 from the germline V gene are SGHRS and YFSETQ. CDR3 length: 15 amino acids. The DNA of the CDR3 is TGCGCCAGCAGCTACAAGGGACAGGGCGGCACTGAAGCTTTCTTT. Its translation: CASSYKGQGGTEAFF.

This clonotype has just a few counts. The CDR3 DNA follows: TGTGCCAGCAGCGTAGAAGGCGGGGGGGGCACAGATACGCAGTATTTT. Its translation: CASSVEGGGGTDTQYF. This rearrangement joins TRBV9 to TRBJ2-3; 9 nucleotides agree with TRBD2. This CDR3 contains 16 residues. Losses at the gene ends were 0 bases for V and 1 base for J; bases not matched to a gene: 3. Germline V CDR1 and CDR2: SGDLS, YYNGEE.

This rearrangement joins TRBV2 to TRBJ1-1; D unclear. The CDR3 runs to 11 residues. V lost 7 bases to trimming and J lost 8 bases, with 11 bases between them. The V gene's germline CDR1 is SNHLY and CDR2 FYNNEI. The CDR3 DNA follows: TGTGCCAGCACAGAAAGGAGGGAAGCTTTCTTT. Protein sequence: CASTERREAFF.

The chain is built from TRBV7-3 and TRBJ1-1; a weak D match, TRBD1 (5 bases). The CDR3 contains 15 residues. With 2 bases removed from V and 0 bases from J, the gap between germline ends came to 10 bases. CDR1 SGHTA and CDR2 FQGTGA come from the germline V gene. This chain's CDR3 is CASSLGGALNTEAFF. CDR3 coding DNA: TGTGCCAGCAGCTTAGGGGGAGCTCTGAACACTGAAGCTTTCTTT.

The CDR3 DNA reads TGTGCCAGCAGTTCACAGGGGTTAACAGATACGCAGTATTTT. Its translation: CASSSQGLTDTQYF. The J gene is TRBJ2-3, the V gene TRBV27; TRBD1 matches 7 bases. Germline-derived CDR1 and CDR2 are MNHEY and SMNVEV (reference sequence). The CDR3 is 14 residues long. V shed 4 bases and J 3 bases; nucleotides not matched to a gene: 4.

The V and J genes are TRBV5-1 and TRBJ1-1; the D is unclear. V dropped 0 bases and J dropped 1 base, with 10 bases sitting between them. In germline, CDR1 is SGHRS, CDR2 YFSETQ. The CDR3 length is 15 residues. CDR3 protein: CASSLDGLRNTEAFF. The CDR3 DNA is TGCGCCAGCAGCTTGGATGGTCTTAGGAACACTGAAGCTTTCTTT.

The CDR3 sequence: CASSLVPSSGNTIYF. Written as DNA, the CDR3 is TGTGCCAGCAGCTTAGTACCCAGCTCTGGAAACACCATATATTTT. The V gene is TRBV7-9, the J gene TRBJ1-3; D remains unclear. CDR3 length: 15 amino acids. CDR1 and CDR2 from the germline V gene are SEHNR and FQNEAQ (reference sequence). The V and J ends lost 1 base and 0 bases respectively, with 7 bases between them.

This chain uses TRBV11-1 with TRBJ2-1; D is perhaps TRBD1 (5 bases). V was clipped by 2 bases and J by 8 bases, with 19 bases between them. Germline V CDR1 and CDR2: SGHAT, FQDESV (reference sequence). This CDR3 region has 16 residues. DNA for the CDR3: TGTGCCAGCAGCTTAACAGCAGGGCTCGGAGTCGATGAGCAGTTCTTC. Residues: CASSLTAGLGVDEQFF.

This clonotype was seen many times. Written as DNA, the CDR3 is TGCGCCAGCAGCCGCTCGGAATCCTATAATTCACCCCTCCACTTT. Translated, it gives CASSRSESYNSPLHF. The V call is TRBV5-1, the J call TRBJ1-6; the D is unclear. From germline, CDR1 is SGHRS and CDR2 YFSETQ. This CDR3 is built from 15 residues. V shed 4 bases and J shed 1 base, with 9 bases lying between them.

The CDR3 spells CSAGDRGLYNEQFF. DNA for the CDR3: TGCAGTGCTGGGGACAGGGGGCTTTACAATGAGCAGTTCTTC. The chain joins TRBV20-1 to TRBJ2-1; TRBD1 aligns across 12 bases. After removal of 5 bases from V and 4 bases from J, the junction contained 3 bases not matched to a gene. The CDR3 has 14 amino acids. The germline gives CDR1 DFQATT, CDR2 SNEGSKA (reference sequence).

This clonotype turned up a few times. This sequence joins TRBV27 and TRBJ2-1; no reliable D call. The CDR3 is made up of 13 amino acids. CDR1 MNHEY and CDR2 SMNVEV come from the germline V gene (reference sequence). Deletions cut 3 bases from V and 8 bases from J, with 11 bases between. CDR3 DNA sequence: TGTGCCAGCAGTTTCTTGCTACGCGATGAGCAGTTCTTC. Protein product: CASSFLLRDEQFF.

The sample holds many counts of this clonotype. The chain recombines TRBV6-4 with TRBJ2-5; 13 bases match TRBD2. The germline V gene has CDR1 MRHNA and CDR2 SNTAGT. Trimming took 5 bases from V and 1 from J; bases not matched to a gene: 1. The CDR3 spans 15 residues. The CDR3 protein is CASSRTSGGQETQYF. As DNA, the CDR3 is TGTGCCAGCAGTCGGACTAGCGGGGGCCAAGAGACCCAGTACTTC.